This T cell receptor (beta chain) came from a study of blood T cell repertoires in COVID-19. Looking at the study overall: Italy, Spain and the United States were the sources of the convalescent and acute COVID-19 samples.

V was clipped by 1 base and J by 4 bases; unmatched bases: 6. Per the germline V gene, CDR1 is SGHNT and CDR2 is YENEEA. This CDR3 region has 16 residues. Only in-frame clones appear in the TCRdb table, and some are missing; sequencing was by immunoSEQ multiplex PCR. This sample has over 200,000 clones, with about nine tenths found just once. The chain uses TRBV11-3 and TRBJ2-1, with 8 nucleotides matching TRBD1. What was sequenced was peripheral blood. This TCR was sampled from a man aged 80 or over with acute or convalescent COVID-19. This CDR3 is CASSLVGTGGYNEQFF. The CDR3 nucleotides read TGTGCCAGCAGCTTAGTAGGAACAGGGGGATACAATGAGCAGTTCTTC.